This entry is about one T cell receptor beta chain. Its antigen is unknown. The entry originates in a study of OX40 agonist ivuxolimab in advanced cancers. Study observations and caveats: Clones of CD4+ and CD8+ blood T cells grew by week 6 at doses of 0.1 to 3.0 mg/kg.

Germline V lookup: CDR1 SGHAT, CDR2 FQNNGV. The CDR3 runs to 14 residues. V lost 10 bases, J lost 2 bases, and 8 bases stayed unmatched. This table comes from immunoSEQ multiplex PCR, and its TCRdb copy is limited to in-frame clones, with some not included. Among about 50,000 clones listed, about 88% were seen once. This receptor was identified in an adult with an advanced solid tumor such as melanoma, head and neck, liver or kidney cancer. V is TRBV11-2 and J is TRBJ2-1; 7 bases align to TRBD2. Sequencing used CD4+ or CD8+ T cells sorted from blood, obtained in a trial of the OX40 agonist ivuxolimab. CDR3 bases: TGTGCCATCGATTCCGGGAGGACCTACAATGAGCAGTTCTTC. Translating it yields CAIDSGRTYNEQFF.